These T cell receptor beta chains were read from a single sample in a study of blood T cell repertoires in COVID-19. Profiling relied on immunoSEQ multiplex PCR, and the TCRdb table lists in-frame clones only, not all of them. Of under 200,000 clones listed, roughly 80% are singletons. Source material: PBMCs or T cells enriched from blood (not recorded which). These receptors all stem from a woman aged 40 to 55 with acute COVID-19. Both conserved end residues are part of each CDR3. A D gene is named only where the DNA matches it firmly. Clone size is given for some rows only: seen once, a few or many times, or a class if the clone is expanded.

TRBD2	TRBV29-1	17	TRBJ2-2	-	TGCAGCGTGGTTTCCACGACTAGCGGGAGGGCCGCCGGGGAGCTGTTTTTT	CSVVSTTSGRAAGELFF
-	TRBV18	16	TRBJ2-2	-	TGTGCCAGCTCACCACCAACGGGGTTAAACACCGGGGAGCTGTTTTTT	CASSPPTGLNTGELFF
-	TRBV7-8	14	TRBJ1-1	-	TGTGCCAGCAGCCCCGCAGGGAGGGTACCTGAAGCTTTCTTT	CASSPAGRVPEAFF
TRBD2	TRBV4-2	16	TRBJ2-3	-	TGTGCCAGCAGCCAAGAGCGGGGGTCGGGCACAGATACGCAGTATTTT	CASSQERGSGTDTQYF
-	TRBV7-9	14	TRBJ1-5	-	TGTGCCAGCAGCTCAGGGGCGGTAAATCAGCCCCAGCATTTT	CASSSGAVNQPQHF
-	TRBV30	12	TRBJ2-7	-	TGTGCCTGGAGTGTACGGGGGAAAGAGCAGTACTTC	CAWSVRGKEQYF
-	TRBV27	12	TRBJ2-3	-	TGTGCCAGCAGTGGAGACACAGATACGCAGTATTTT	CASSGDTDTQYF
TRBD2	TRBV24-1	19	TRBJ2-1	-	TGTGCCACCAGTGGCGGGGGGACTAGCGGATCCTTCTCCTACAATGAGCAGTTCTTC	CATSGGGTSGSFSYNEQFF
TRBD2	TRBV7-6	16	TRBJ2-1	-	TGTGCCAGCAGCTTGCGCGGGAGACGCTCCTACAATGAGCAGTTCTTC	CASSLRGRRSYNEQFF
TRBD1	TRBV18	13	TRBJ1-1	few	TGTGCCAGCTCATACAGGGGTAACACTGAAGCTTTCTTT	CASSYRGNTEAFF
-	TRBV15	15	TRBJ2-7	-	TGTGCCACCAGCAGAGATTCCGTGAGGGTAGACGAGCAGTACTTC	CATSRDSVRVDEQYF
TRBD1	TRBV10-3	16	TRBJ2-6	-	TGTGCCATCAGTGGGAGCGACAGGGCTGGGGCCAACGTCCTGACTTTC	CAISGSDRAGANVLTF
TRBD2	TRBV5-5	15	TRBJ2-5	-	TGTGCCAGCAGCTTGGACGGGAGGGACCGAGAGACCCAGTACTTC	CASSLDGRDRETQYF